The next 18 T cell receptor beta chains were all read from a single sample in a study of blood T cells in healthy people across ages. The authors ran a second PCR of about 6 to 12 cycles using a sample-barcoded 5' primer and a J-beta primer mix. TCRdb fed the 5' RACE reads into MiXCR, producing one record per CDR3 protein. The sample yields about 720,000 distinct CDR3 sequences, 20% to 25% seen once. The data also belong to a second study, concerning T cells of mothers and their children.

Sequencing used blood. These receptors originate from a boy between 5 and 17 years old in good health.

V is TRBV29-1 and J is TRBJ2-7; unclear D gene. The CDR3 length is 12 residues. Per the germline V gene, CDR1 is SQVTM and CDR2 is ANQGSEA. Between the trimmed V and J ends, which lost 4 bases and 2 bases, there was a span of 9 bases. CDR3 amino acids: CSVGFGAYEQYF. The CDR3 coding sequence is TGCAGCGTTGGGTTCGGAGCCTACGAGCAGTACTTC.

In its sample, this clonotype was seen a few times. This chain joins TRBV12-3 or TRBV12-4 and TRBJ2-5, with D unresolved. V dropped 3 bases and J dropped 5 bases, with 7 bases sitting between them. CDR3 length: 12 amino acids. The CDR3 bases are TGTGCCAGCAGTTTGAGGTCGGAGACCCAGTACTTC. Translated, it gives CASSLRSETQYF.

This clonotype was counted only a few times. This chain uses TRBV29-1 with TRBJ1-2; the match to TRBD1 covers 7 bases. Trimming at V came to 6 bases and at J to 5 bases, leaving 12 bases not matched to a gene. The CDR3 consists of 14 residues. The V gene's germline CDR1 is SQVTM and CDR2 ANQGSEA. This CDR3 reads CSVTGGQGGYGYTF. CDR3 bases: TGCAGCGTCACTGGGGGGCAGGGGGGATATGGCTACACCTTC. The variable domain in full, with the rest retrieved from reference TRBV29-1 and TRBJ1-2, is SAVISQKPSRDICQRGTSLTIQCQVDSQVTMMFWYRQQPGQSLTLIATANQGSEATYESGFVIDKFPISRPNLTFSTLTVSNMSPEDSSIYLCSVTGGQGGYGYTFGSGTRLTVV.

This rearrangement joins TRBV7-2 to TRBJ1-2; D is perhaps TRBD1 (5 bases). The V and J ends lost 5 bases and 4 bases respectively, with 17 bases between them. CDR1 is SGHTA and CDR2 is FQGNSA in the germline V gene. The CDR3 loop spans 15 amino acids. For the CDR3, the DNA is TGTGCCAGCAGCCCCTCGCCGGGGGAGATCTATGGCTACACCTTC. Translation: CASSPSPGEIYGYTF.

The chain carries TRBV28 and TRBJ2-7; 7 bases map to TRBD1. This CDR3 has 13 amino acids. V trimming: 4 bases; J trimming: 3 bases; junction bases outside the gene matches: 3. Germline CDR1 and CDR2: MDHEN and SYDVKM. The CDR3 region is CASSWDSLYEQYF. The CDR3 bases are TGTGCCAGCAGTTGGGACAGCCTCTACGAGCAGTACTTC.

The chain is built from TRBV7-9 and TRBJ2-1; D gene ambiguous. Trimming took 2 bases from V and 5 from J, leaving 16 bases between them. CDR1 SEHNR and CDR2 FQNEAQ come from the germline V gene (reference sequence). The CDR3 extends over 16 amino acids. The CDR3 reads CASSLIVQTTHNEQFF. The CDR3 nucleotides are TGTGCCAGCAGCTTAATCGTGCAGACCACCCACAATGAGCAGTTCTTC.

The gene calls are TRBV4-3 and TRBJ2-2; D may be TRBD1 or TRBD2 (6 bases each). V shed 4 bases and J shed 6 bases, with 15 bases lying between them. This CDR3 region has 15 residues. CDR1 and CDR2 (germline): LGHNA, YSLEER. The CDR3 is CASSRTLRGPGELFF. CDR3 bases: TGCGCCAGCAGCCGGACCCTCCGGGGGCCCGGGGAGCTGTTTTTT.

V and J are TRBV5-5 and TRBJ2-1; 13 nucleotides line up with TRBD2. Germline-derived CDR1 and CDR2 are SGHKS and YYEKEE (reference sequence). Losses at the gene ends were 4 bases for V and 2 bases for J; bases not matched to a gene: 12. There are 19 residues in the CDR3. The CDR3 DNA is TGTGCCAGCAGCCTAGGACTAGCGGGAGAGCGGGGCGCCTACAATGAGCAGTTCTTC. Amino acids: CASSLGLAGERGAYNEQFF.

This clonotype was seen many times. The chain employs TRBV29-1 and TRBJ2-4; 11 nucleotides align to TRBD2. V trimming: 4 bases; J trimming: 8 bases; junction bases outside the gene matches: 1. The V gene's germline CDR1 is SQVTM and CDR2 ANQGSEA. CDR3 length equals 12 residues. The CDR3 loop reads CSVVAGGDIQYF. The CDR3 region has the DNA TGCAGCGTTGTAGCGGGAGGGGACATTCAGTACTTC.

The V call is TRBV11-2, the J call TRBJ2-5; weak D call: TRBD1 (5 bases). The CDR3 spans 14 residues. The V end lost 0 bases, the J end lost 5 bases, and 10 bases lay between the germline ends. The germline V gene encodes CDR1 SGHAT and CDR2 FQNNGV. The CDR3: CASSLEDNPETQYF. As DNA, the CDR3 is TGTGCCAGCAGCTTAGAGGACAACCCGGAGACCCAGTACTTC.

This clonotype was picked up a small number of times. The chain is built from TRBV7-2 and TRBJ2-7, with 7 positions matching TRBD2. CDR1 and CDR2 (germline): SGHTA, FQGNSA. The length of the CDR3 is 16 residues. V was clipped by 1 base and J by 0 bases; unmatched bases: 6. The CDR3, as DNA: TGTGCCAGCAGCTTAGAGAGCGGGGCTCCCTCCTACGAGCAGTACTTC. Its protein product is CASSLESGAPSYEQYF.

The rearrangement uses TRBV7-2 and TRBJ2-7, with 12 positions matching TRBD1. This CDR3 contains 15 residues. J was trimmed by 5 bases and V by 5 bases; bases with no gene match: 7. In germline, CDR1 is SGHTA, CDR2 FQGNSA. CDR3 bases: TGTGCCAGCAGCGCGACCGGGACAGGGGGCCACGAGCAGTACTTC. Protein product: CASSATGTGGHEQYF. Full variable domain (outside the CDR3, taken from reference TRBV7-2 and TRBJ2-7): GAGVSQSPSNKVTEKGKDVELRCDPISGHTALYWYRQSLGQGLEFLIYFQGNSAPDKSGLPSDRFSAERTGGSVSTLTIQRTQQEDSAVYLCASSATGTGGHEQYFGPGTRLTVT.

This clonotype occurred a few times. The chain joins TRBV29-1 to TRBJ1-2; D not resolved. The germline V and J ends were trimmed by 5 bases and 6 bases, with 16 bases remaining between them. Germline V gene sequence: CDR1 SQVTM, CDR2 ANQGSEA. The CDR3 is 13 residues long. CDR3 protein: CSVPDTSSHGYTF. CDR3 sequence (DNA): TGCAGCGTTCCTGACACGTCAAGCCATGGCTACACCTTC.

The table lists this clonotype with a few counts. The CDR3 loop is CASSVSGDSYEQYF. CDR3 nucleotides: TGTGCCAGCAGTGTTAGCGGGGACTCCTACGAGCAGTACTTC. This chain links TRBV27 with TRBJ2-7; 8 positions match TRBD2. The germline CDR1 and CDR2 sequences are MNHEY and SMNVEV (reference sequence). The CDR3 totals 14 residues. Trimming removed 5 bases from V and 0 bases from J; junction bases left unmatched: 3.

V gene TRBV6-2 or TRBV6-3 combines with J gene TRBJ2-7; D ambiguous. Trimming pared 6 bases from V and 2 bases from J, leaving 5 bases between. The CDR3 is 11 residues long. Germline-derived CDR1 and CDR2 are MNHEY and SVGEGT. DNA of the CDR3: TGTGCCAGCAGGCACACCTACGAGCAGTACTTC. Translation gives CASRHTYEQYF.

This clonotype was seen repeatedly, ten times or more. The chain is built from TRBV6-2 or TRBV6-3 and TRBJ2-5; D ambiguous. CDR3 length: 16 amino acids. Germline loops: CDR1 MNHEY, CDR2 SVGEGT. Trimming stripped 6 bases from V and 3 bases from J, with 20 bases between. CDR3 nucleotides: TGTGCCAGCAGCTCTACCTTAATTCGGTTCGAAGAGACCCAGTACTTC. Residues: CASSSTLIRFEETQYF.

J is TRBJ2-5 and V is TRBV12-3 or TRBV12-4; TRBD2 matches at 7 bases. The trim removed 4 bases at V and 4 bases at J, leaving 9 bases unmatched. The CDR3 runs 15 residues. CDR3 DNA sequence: TGTGCCAGCAGTTCCCCCCTAGCGGATGGAGAGACCCAGTACTTC. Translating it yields CASSSPLADGETQYF.

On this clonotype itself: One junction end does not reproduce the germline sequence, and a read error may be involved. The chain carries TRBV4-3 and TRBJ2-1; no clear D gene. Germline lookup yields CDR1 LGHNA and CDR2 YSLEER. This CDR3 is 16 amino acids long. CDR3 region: CASSQVASGPWNEQFF. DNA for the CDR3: TGCGCTAGCAGCCAAGTAGCTTCGGGCCCCTGGAATGAGCAGTTCTTC.